This record looks at one T cell receptor (beta chain) sequence and its context. TCRdb reprocessed the 5' RACE reads via MiXCR and lists one record per CDR3 protein. Here the sample spans around 56,000 distinct CDR3 sequences, approximately 25% being singletons. V dropped 4 bases and J dropped 6 bases, with 12 bases sitting between them. The germline V gene encodes CDR1 SNHLY and CDR2 FYNNEI. This CDR3 is built from 14 residues. These data are taken from a study of neurological immune-mediated disorders. Time point noted: technical triplicate 2. The source is a man aged 55 to 70 with HTLV-1-associated myelopathy (HAM/TSP). The rearrangement joins TRBV2 to TRBJ2-2; D is ambiguous. The sequenced sample was PBMCs. In nucleotides, the CDR3 is TGTGCCAGCAGTGCGTACGGGTTAGCCGGGGAGCTGTTTTTT. It yields the protein CASSAYGLAGELFF.